This entry lists 12 T cell receptor beta chains sequenced from one sample in a study of blood T cell repertoires in COVID-19. Method: immunoSEQ multiplex PCR; TCRdb's copy keeps in-frame clones and lacks some. The data show 40,000 or so clones, with 70% to 90% seen just once and more than 4.5% held by the top ten. Sequencing input: peripheral blood. The receptors stem from a man in his forties with active COVID-19.

The genes are TRBV24-1 and TRBJ2-1; 12 nucleotides align to TRBD2. The CDR3 covers 17 residues. With 4 bases clipped from V and 5 bases from J, the junction kept 8 bases outside the gene matches. The V gene's germline CDR1 is KGHDR and CDR2 SFDVKD. CDR3 bases: TGTGCCACCAGTGACCCCCCGGGACTAGCGGGTAACAATGAGCAGTTCTTC. It specifies CATSDPPGLAGNNEQFF.

The chain uses TRBV7-2 and TRBJ2-7; D is unclear. The germline gives CDR1 SGHTA, CDR2 FQGNSA. Deletions cut 5 bases from V and 4 bases from J, with 18 bases between. The CDR3 length is 15 residues. The CDR3 loop reads CASSTDPRSGYEQYF. CDR3 in DNA: TGTGCCAGCAGCACCGATCCGAGGTCTGGGTACGAGCAGTACTTC.

The gene calls are TRBV10-3 and TRBJ2-2; 7 bases align to TRBD2. Unmatched junction bases numbered 3, after V lost 8 bases and J lost 0 bases. This CDR3 spans 14 amino acids. The V gene's germline CDR1 is ENHRY and CDR2 SYGVKD. The CDR3 DNA is TGTGCCATCGCGGCGGGAGCGAACACCGGGGAGCTGTTTTTT. This codes for CAIAAGANTGELFF.

This chain connects TRBV7-2 to TRBJ1-2; TRBD1 might be the D (5 bases). Trimming removed 1 base at V and 7 bases at J, with 13 bases between. Germline V gene sequence: CDR1 SGHTA, CDR2 FQGNSA. The CDR3 contains 14 residues. The CDR3 DNA sequence: TGTGCCAGCAGCTTAGAGTGGACATCTGCTGGCTACACCTTC. It is translated as CASSLEWTSAGYTF.

The chain employs TRBV29-1 and TRBJ1-2; TRBD1 matches at 9 bases. CDR3 length equals 14 residues. Germline CDR1 SQVTM, CDR2 ANQGSEA. After removal of 6 bases from V and 8 bases from J, the junction contained 13 bases not matched to a gene. CDR3 DNA sequence: TGCAGCGTCTGGTGGACAGGGGCAACGGACGGCTACACCTTC. Protein product: CSVWWTGATDGYTF.

The chain links TRBV27 to TRBJ2-1; a possible D gene is TRBD2 (6 bases). CDR1 is MNHEY, CDR2 SMNVEV, per germline (reference sequence). Trimming pared 0 bases from V and 0 bases from J, leaving 12 bases between. CDR3 length: 17 residues. CDR3 in amino acids: CASSLSPAGSSYNEQFF. The CDR3 coding sequence is TGTGCCAGCAGTTTATCCCCTGCGGGAAGCTCCTACAATGAGCAGTTCTTC.

This chain uses TRBV29-1 with TRBJ2-1; 10 bases fit TRBD2. Germline V gene data show CDR1 as SQVTM and CDR2 as ANQGSEA. Trimming removed 3 bases from V and 7 bases from J; junction bases left unmatched: 3. CDR3 size: 13 residues. CDR3 in amino acids: CSVESSGSNEQFF. The DNA of the CDR3 is TGCAGCGTTGAGTCTAGCGGGAGTAATGAGCAGTTCTTC.

CDR3 region: CASRADRGLYTEAFF. The CDR3 nucleotides are TGTGCCAGTAGGGCGGACAGGGGGCTGTATACTGAAGCTTTCTTT. The genes are TRBV19 and TRBJ1-1, with 11 bases lining up with TRBD1. The germline V gene has CDR1 LNHDA and CDR2 SQIVND (reference sequence). The CDR3 is 15 residues long. J was trimmed by 5 bases and V by 6 bases; bases with no gene match: 8. Based on the CDR3 plus reference TRBV19 and TRBJ1-1, the full variable domain is DGGITQSPKYLFRKEGQNVTLSCEQNLNHDAMYWYRQDPGQGLRLIYYSQIVNDFQKGDIAEGYSVSREKKESFPLTVTSAQKNPTAFYLCASRADRGLYTEAFFGQGTRLTVV.

The chain has TRBV30 and TRBJ2-1; 13 bases are shared with TRBD2. Germline V gene data show CDR1 as GTSNPN and CDR2 as SVGIG (reference sequence). The CDR3 contains 15 residues. V shed 0 bases, J shed 6 bases, and the junction held 2 bases outside the gene matches. The CDR3 DNA sequence: TGTGCCTGGAGTGTAGGACTAGCGGGGGCCAATGAGCAGTTCTTC. Translation: CAWSVGLAGANEQFF.

This clone showed up just once. The chain joins TRBV5-1 to TRBJ2-7, with a weak D call TRBD2 (5 bases). The CDR3 consists of 15 residues. V dropped 0 bases and J dropped 0 bases, with 10 bases sitting between them. From germline, CDR1 is SGHRS and CDR2 YFSETQ. The CDR3 DNA reads TGCGCCAGCAGCTTGGAACGGGATAGCTCCTACGAGCAGTACTTC. Residues: CASSLERDSSYEQYF.

V and J are TRBV5-4 and TRBJ1-2; no definite D call. Germline V gives CDR1 SGHNT, CDR2 YYREEE (reference sequence). CDR3 size: 12 residues. Trimming pared 4 bases from V and 4 bases from J, leaving 8 bases between. CDR3: CASSANRYGYTF. The CDR3 DNA follows: TGTGCCAGCAGCGCGAACCGCTATGGCTACACCTTC.

Only one count was recorded for this clone. This chain joins TRBV19 and TRBJ2-3; weak D call: TRBD1 (6 bases). V lost 1 base and J 3 bases, leaving 11 bases between the germline ends. Per germline, CDR1 LNHDA and CDR2 SQIVND (reference sequence). This CDR3 has 15 amino acids. The CDR3 region has the DNA TGTGCCAGTAGTATAGCCCCAGGGGCGACAGATACGCAGTATTTT. Residues: CASSIAPGATDTQYF.